The TCR beta chain described here comes from a study of blood T cell repertoires in COVID-19. CDR3 length: 15 amino acids. The germline V gene has CDR1 LGHDT and CDR2 YNNKEL (reference sequence). Trimming took off 4 bases at V and 11 bases at J, with 18 bases between the two ends. Under the authors' procedure: By means of reference gene primer amplification, nucleated cell counts were estimated. Data came from immunoSEQ multiplex PCR; TCRdb stores just in-frame clones and leaves some out. The V and J calls and clone size come from that table; D and trimming were worked out from the DNA. The profile shows roughly 160,000 clones, 80% to 90% of them singletons.

This clonotype was sampled from a woman older than 75 with acute or convalescent COVID-19. The chain is built from TRBV3-1 (or the pseudogene TRBV3-2) and TRBJ1-6; a weak D match, TRBD1 (5 bases). Sequencing was carried out using peripheral blood. The CDR3 region is CASSPPRGQRPPLHF. In nucleotides, the CDR3 is TGTGCCAGCAGCCCTCCAAGGGGCCAAAGGCCACCCCTCCACTTT.